This T cell receptor (beta chain) is from a study of blood T cell repertoires in COVID-19. Generated by immunoSEQ multiplex PCR, the TCRdb table keeps only in-frame clones and is missing some. The sample includes about 260,000 clones, about 87% of them seen just once. Germline loops: CDR1 SQVTM, CDR2 ANQGSEA. The CDR3 totals 13 residues. V was shortened by 7 bases and J by 3 bases, with 12 bases between the two germline ends. The rearrangement joins TRBV29-1 to TRBJ2-2; D is possibly TRBD1 (5 bases). Material for sequencing was peripheral blood. The TCR sequence derives from a woman between 40 and 50 years old with acute or convalescent COVID-19. The CDR3 DNA is TGCAGCGGCAGACAGTCTCACACCGGGGAGCTGTTTTTT. Its protein product is CSGRQSHTGELFF.